The rows below give T cell receptor beta chains drawn from one sample of a study of neurological immune-mediated disorders. TCRdb processed the 5' RACE reads anew with MiXCR; each CDR3 protein has one entry. The sample contains about 38,000 distinct CDR3 sequences, about 4.4% of which appear only once. Sequenced sample: CD4+ T cells from blood. Receptors were obtained from a man younger than 35 in good health. The CDR3 runs from the conserved cysteine through the conserved F or W. The D gene is left open where the match is weak. Clone size is given as once, few, many or a size class.

J | D | size | V | CDR3 | DNA
TRBJ2-7 | - | many | TRBV20-1 | CSARKPGRSYEQYF | TGCAGTGCTAGAAAGCCGGGTAGGTCGTACGAGCAGTACTTC
TRBJ2-5 | - | many | TRBV5-1 | CASSPRGLLEQETQYF | TGCGCCAGCAGCCCCCGGGGACTCCTGGAACAAGAGACCCAGTACTTC
TRBJ2-1 | TRBD1 | many | TRBV13 | CASSKDRGPYNEQFF | TGTGCCAGCAGCAAGGACAGGGGGCCCTACAATGAGCAGTTCTTC
TRBJ1-1 | - | many | TRBV10-3 | CAITQQGRGTEAFF | TGTGCCATCACCCAGCAGGGTAGGGGCACTGAAGCTTTCTTT
TRBJ2-7 | - | many | TRBV12-3/TRBV12-4 | CASGPFTVEGEPYEQYF | TGTGCCAGCGGCCCCTTTACAGTTGAGGGAGAACCCTACGAGCAGTACTTC
TRBJ1-1 | - | many | TRBV29-1 | CSAATVLNTEAFF | TGCAGCGCCGCGACGGTACTGAACACTGAAGCTTTCTTT
TRBJ1-1 | - | many | TRBV20-1 | CSARRLGGRNTEAFF | TGCAGTGCTAGGAGGTTGGGAGGGAGGAACACTGAAGCTTTCTTT
TRBJ2-7 | TRBD1 | many | TRBV29-1 | CSVLGQGAYEQYF | TGCAGCGTTCTGGGACAGGGAGCCTACGAGCAGTACTTC
TRBJ2-5 | - | many | TRBV20-1 | CSARVGGETQYF | TGCAGTGCTAGAGTCGGTGGGGAGACCCAGTACTTC
TRBJ2-7 | - | many | TRBV7-9 | CASSLRQSSYEQYF | TGTGCCAGCAGCTTAAGACAGAGCTCCTACGAGCAGTACTTC
TRBJ1-2 | TRBD1 | many | TRBV5-1 | CASSPDRGQGGYTF | TGCGCCAGCAGCCCCGACAGGGGGCAAGGTGGCTACACCTTC
TRBJ2-3 | - | many | TRBV7-2 | CASSILTDTQYF | TGTGCCAGCAGCATATTAACAGATACGCAGTATTTT
TRBJ1-2 | - | many | TRBV9 | CASSVGEGEVGDSYTF | TGTGCCAGCAGCGTAGGTGAAGGGGAAGTCGGCGATAGCTACACCTTC
TRBJ1-1 | TRBD1 | many | TRBV9 | CASSRTGADTEAFF | TGTGCCAGCAGCAGGACAGGGGCGGACACTGAAGCTTTCTTT
TRBJ1-2 | - | many | TRBV20-1 | CSAKRGPQGSYTF | TGCAGTGCCAAACGCGGACCCCAAGGGAGCTACACCTTC
TRBJ1-2 | - | many | TRBV3-1 | CASSQEYYGYTF | TGTGCCAGCAGCCAAGAGTACTATGGCTACACCTTC
TRBJ1-1 | TRBD1 | many | TRBV11-2 | CASSRPGQGRNAEAFF | TGTGCCAGCAGCCGGCCCGGACAGGGGAGAAACGCTGAAGCTTTCTTT
TRBJ2-1 | TRBD2 | many | TRBV29-1 | CSVREGRYNEQFF | TGCAGCGTGAGGGAGGGGCGATACAATGAGCAGTTCTTC
TRBJ2-7 | TRBD1 | many | TRBV7-2 | CASSISGTGISGYEQYF | TGTGCCAGCAGTATATCCGGGACAGGTATCTCCGGGTACGAGCAGTACTTC
TRBJ2-2 | - | many | TRBV7-9 | CASSLNSPNTGELFF | TGTGCCAGCAGCTTAAACAGCCCGAACACCGGGGAGCTGTTTTTT
TRBJ1-6 | - | many | TRBV12-3/TRBV12-4 | CASSRDLSPLHF | TGTGCCAGCAGCAGGGACCTTTCACCCCTCCACTTT
TRBJ2-2 | - | many | TRBV7-3 | CASSFPGNTGELFF | TGTGCCAGCAGCTTCCCGGGGAACACCGGGGAGCTGTTTTTT
TRBJ1-4 | - | many | TRBV10-3 | CAISSRDKDEKLFF | TGTGCCATCAGTTCCCGGGACAAGGACGAAAAACTGTTTTTT
TRBJ2-3 | - | many | TRBV7-8 | CASSLSGPSTDTQYF | TGTGCCAGCAGCTTGAGCGGACCCAGCACAGATACGCAGTATTTT
TRBJ1-1 | - | many | TRBV3-1 | CASSQVPGKNTEAFF | TGTGCCAGCAGCCAAGTCCCAGGGAAAAACACTGAAGCTTTCTTT
TRBJ1-1 | TRBD1 | many | TRBV18 | CASSPTGLNTEAFF | TGTGCCAGCTCACCGACAGGGTTGAACACTGAAGCTTTCTTT
TRBJ1-2 | - | many | TRBV20-1 | CSATKTIARGYTF | TGCAGTGCTACCAAAACTATAGCGCGGGGCTACACCTTC
TRBJ1-3 | - | many | TRBV6-5 | CASTGGGNTIYF | TGTGCCAGCACGGGGGGCGGAAACACCATATATTTT
TRBJ2-1 | - | many | TRBV6-1 | CASSEVWRRVFYNEQFF | TGTGCCAGCAGTGAAGTTTGGCGGCGGGTCTTCTACAATGAGCAGTTCTTC
TRBJ2-7 | - | many | TRBV5-1 | CASYGGGTALYEQYF | TGCGCCAGCTACGGGGGGGGGACAGCGTTATACGAGCAGTACTTC
TRBJ1-1 | TRBD1 | many | TRBV3-1 | CASSQTGVGAFF | TGTGCCAGCAGCCAGACAGGGGTAGGAGCTTTCTTT
TRBJ1-1 | - | many | TRBV10-3 | CATLQTESNTEAFF | TGTGCCACCCTCCAGACAGAGTCGAACACTGAAGCTTTCTTT
TRBJ1-2 | - | many | TRBV20-1 | CSARQFAADFANYGYTF | TGCAGTGCTAGGCAGTTTGCGGCGGACTTCGCTAACTATGGCTACACCTTC
TRBJ2-5 | TRBD2 | many | TRBV5-1 | CASSLSATSGVRETQYF | TGCGCCAGCAGCTTGTCGGCTACTAGCGGGGTCCGAGAGACCCAGTACTTC
TRBJ2-7 | - | many | TRBV11-1 | CASSSQTGSYEQYF | TGTGCCAGCAGCTCCCAGACGGGCTCCTACGAGCAGTACTTC
TRBJ2-3 | - | many | TRBV20-1 | CSARDLTTDTQYF | TGCAGTGCTAGGGATTTAACCACAGATACGCAGTATTTT
TRBJ2-5 | - | many | TRBV12-3/TRBV12-4 | CASSTSPAPQETQYF | TGTGCCAGCAGTACCTCGCCCGCCCCCCAAGAGACCCAGTACTTC
TRBJ2-5 | TRBD1 | many | TRBV7-2 | CASSLAGQGGETQYF | TGTGCCAGCAGCTTAGCCGGACAGGGTGGGGAGACCCAGTACTTC
TRBJ2-1 | - | few | TRBV5-1 | CASSVVNEQFF | TGCGCCAGCAGCGTAGTCAATGAGCAGTTCTTC
TRBJ1-2 | - | many | TRBV5-1 | CASSLGTRGANYGYTF | TGCGCCAGCAGCTTGGGTACCCGGGGAGCTAACTATGGCTACACCTTC
TRBJ1-5 | - | many | TRBV7-2 | CASSRSGNQPQHF | TGTGCCAGCAGTCGGTCGGGGAATCAGCCCCAGCATTTT
TRBJ2-2 | - | many | TRBV10-3 | CAISQGLGIGPGELFF | TGTGCCATCAGTCAAGGACTGGGTATAGGTCCCGGGGAGCTGTTTTTT
TRBJ2-7 | - | many | TRBV2 | CASSNQGGYYEQYF | TGTGCCAGCAGTAACCAGGGGGGGTATTACGAGCAGTACTTC
TRBJ1-2 | - | many | TRBV30 | CAQAWGLGDGYTF | TGTGCCCAGGCATGGGGACTTGGGGATGGCTACACCTTC
TRBJ1-2 | - | many | TRBV5-1 | CASSFPGLEYGYTF | TGCGCCAGCAGCTTCCCGGGTCTGGAGTATGGCTACACCTTC
TRBJ1-4 | - | many | TRBV20-1 | CSARDWAATNEKLFF | TGCAGTGCTAGAGATTGGGCAGCAACTAATGAAAAACTGTTTTTT
TRBJ2-3 | TRBD1 | many | TRBV10-3 | CAAGTGNADTQYF | TGTGCCGCGGGGACAGGGAATGCCGATACGCAGTATTTT
TRBJ2-5 | TRBD1 | many | TRBV29-1 | CSVGQGQETQYF | TGCAGCGTTGGACAGGGGCAAGAGACCCAGTACTTC
TRBJ2-2 | - | many | TRBV5-1 | CASSLSLLHTGELFF | TGCGCCAGCAGCTTGAGTCTACTCCACACCGGGGAGCTGTTTTTT
TRBJ1-5 | TRBD1 | many | TRBV5-6 | CASSSRQGGKWPQHF | TGTGCCAGCAGCAGTCGACAGGGGGGGAAATGGCCCCAGCATTTT
TRBJ2-5 | - | many | TRBV20-1 | CSASFEETQYF | TGCAGTGCTAGTTTCGAGGAGACCCAGTACTTC
TRBJ2-3 | TRBD1 | many | TRBV5-5 | CASSLSEGTGLDTQYF | TGTGCCAGCAGCTTGAGTGAGGGGACAGGTCTAGATACGCAGTATTTT